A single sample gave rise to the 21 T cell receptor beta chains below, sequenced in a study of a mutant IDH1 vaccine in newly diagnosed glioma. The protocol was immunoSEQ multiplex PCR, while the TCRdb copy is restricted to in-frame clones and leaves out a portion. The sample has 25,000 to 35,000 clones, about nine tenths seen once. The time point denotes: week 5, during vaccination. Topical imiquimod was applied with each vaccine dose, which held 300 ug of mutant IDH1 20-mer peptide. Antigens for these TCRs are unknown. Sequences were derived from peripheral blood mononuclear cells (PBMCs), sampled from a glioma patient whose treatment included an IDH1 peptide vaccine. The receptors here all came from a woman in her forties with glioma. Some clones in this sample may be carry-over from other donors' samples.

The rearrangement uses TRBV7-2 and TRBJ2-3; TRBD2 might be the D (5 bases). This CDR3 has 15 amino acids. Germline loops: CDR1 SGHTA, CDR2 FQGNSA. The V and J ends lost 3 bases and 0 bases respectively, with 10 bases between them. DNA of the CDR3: TGTGCCAGCAGCTTGAGGGTCTCCAGCACAGATACGCAGTATTTT. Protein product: CASSLRVSSTDTQYF.

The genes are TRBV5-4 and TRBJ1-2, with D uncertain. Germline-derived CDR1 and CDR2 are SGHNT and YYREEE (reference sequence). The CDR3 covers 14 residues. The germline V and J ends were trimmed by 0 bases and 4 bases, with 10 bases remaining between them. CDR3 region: CASSLGLSGYGYTF. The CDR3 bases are TGTGCCAGCAGCTTGGGGCTCTCTGGCTATGGCTACACCTTC.

The CDR3 protein is CASSLQETQYF. In nucleotides, the CDR3 is TGTGCCAGCAGCCTTCAAGAGACCCAGTACTTC. The chain uses TRBV11-2 and TRBJ2-5; no firm D call. Trimming took 5 bases from V and 2 from J, leaving 3 bases between them. The CDR3 totals 11 residues. CDR1 SGHAT and CDR2 FQNNGV come from the germline V gene.

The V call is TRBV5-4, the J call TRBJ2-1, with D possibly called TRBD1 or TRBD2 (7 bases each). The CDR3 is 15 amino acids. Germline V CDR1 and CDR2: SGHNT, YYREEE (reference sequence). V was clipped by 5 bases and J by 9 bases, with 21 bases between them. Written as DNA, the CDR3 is TGTGCCAGCAGATTAGCAGGGGGGGCCCGAGTTGAGCAGTTCTTC. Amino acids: CASRLAGGARVEQFF.

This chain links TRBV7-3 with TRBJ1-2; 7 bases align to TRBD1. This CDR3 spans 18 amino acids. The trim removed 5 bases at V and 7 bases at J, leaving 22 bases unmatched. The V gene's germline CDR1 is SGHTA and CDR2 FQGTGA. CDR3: CASSTSPPETGLSGGYTF. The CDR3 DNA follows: TGTGCCAGCAGCACGTCCCCACCGGAGACAGGGTTGTCTGGTGGCTACACCTTC.

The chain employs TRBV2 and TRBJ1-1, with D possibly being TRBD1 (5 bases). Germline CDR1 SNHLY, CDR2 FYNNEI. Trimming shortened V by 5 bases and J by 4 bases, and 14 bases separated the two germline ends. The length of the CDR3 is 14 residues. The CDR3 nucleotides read TGTGCCAGCAGTCCTTGGAAGGGGAGCACTGAAGCTTTCTTT. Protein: CASSPWKGSTEAFF. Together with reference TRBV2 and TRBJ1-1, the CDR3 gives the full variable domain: EPEVTQTPSHQVTQMGQEVILRCVPISNHLYFYWYRQILGQKVEFLVSFYNNEISEKSEIFDDQFSVERPDGSNFTLKIRSTKLEDSAMYFCASSPWKGSTEAFFGQGTRLTVV.

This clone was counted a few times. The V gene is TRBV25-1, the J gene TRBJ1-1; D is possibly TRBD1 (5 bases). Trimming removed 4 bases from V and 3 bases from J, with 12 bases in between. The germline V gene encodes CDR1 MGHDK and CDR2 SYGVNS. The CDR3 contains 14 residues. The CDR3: CASSGDVGDTEAFF. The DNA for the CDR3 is TGTGCCAGCAGTGGAGACGTAGGGGACACTGAAGCTTTCTTT.

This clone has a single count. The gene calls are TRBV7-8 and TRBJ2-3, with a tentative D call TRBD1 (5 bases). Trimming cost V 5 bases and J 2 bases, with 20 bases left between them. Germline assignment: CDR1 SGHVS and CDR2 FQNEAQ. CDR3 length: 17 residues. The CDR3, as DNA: TGTGCCAGCAGCCCCGGACGGATGGGGCCCGCCACAGATACGCAGTATTTT. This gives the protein CASSPGRMGPATDTQYF.

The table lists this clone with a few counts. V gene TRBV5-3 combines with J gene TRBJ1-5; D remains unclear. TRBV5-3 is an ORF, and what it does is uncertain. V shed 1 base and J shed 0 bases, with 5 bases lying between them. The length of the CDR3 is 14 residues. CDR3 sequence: CARSLWRSNQPQHF. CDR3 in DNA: TGTGCCAGAAGCTTGTGGCGTAGCAATCAGCCCCAGCATTTT.

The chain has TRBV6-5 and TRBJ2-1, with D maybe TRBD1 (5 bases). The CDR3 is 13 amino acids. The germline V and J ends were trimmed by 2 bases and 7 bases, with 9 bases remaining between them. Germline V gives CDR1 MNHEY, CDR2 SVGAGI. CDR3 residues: CASSYRGPNEQFF. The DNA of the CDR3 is TGTGCCAGCAGTTACAGGGGCCCAAATGAGCAGTTCTTC.

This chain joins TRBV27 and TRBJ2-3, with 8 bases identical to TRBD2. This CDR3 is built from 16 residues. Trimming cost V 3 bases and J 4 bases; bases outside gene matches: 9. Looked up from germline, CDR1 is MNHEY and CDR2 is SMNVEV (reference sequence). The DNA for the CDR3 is TGTGCCAGCAGTTTTAAGGCGGGAGGTTGGGCAGATACGCAGTATTTT. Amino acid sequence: CASSFKAGGWADTQYF.

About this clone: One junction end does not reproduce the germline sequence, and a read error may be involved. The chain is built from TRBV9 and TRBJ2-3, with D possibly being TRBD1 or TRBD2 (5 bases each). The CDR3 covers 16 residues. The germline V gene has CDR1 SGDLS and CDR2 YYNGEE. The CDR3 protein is CASSGGTEGTLIRSYF. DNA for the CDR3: TGTGCCAGCAGCGGGGGGACCGAGGGAACTTTAATACGCTCGTACTTT.

The CDR3 loop reads CASSQGGGRPHQPQHF. The CDR3 DNA reads TGCGCCAGCAGCCAAGGGGGGGGGCGCCCCCATCAGCCCCAGCATTTT. V gene TRBV4-1 combines with J gene TRBJ1-5, with a tentative D call TRBD1 (6 bases). Germline V gives CDR1 MGHRA, CDR2 YSYEKL. The CDR3 runs to 16 residues. The V and J ends lost 1 base and 5 bases respectively, with 15 bases between them.

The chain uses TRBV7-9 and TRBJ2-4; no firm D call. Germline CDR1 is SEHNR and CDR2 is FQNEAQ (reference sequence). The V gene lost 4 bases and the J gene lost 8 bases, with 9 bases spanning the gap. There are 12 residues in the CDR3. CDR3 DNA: TGTGCCAGCAGCTGGTACACAGACATTCAGTACTTC. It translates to CASSWYTDIQYF.

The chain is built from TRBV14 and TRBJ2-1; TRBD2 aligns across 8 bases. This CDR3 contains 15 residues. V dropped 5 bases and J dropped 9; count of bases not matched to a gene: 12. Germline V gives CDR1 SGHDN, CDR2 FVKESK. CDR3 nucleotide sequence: TGTGCCAGCAGCAATAGAGCGGGAGTGGGGGGTGAGCAGTTCTTC. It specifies CASSNRAGVGGEQFF.

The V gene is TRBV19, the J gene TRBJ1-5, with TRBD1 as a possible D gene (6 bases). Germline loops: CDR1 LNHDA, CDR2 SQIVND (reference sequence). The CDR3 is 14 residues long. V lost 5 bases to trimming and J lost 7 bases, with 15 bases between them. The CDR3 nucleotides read TGTGCCAGTAGTGAAGGGGAGGGGGGGCAGCCCCAGCATTTT. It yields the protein CASSEGEGGQPQHF.

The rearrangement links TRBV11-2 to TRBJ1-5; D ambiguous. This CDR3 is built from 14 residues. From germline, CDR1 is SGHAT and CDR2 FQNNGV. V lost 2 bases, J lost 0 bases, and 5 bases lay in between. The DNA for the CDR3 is TGTGCCAGCAGCTTACTCGATAGCAATCAGCCCCAGCATTTT. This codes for CASSLLDSNQPQHF.

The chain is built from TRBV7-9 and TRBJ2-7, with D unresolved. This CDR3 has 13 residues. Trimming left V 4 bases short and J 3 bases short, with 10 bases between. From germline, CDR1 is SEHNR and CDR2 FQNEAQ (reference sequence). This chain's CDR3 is CASSSNPHYEQYF. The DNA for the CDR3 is TGTGCCAGCAGCTCCAACCCCCACTACGAGCAGTACTTC.

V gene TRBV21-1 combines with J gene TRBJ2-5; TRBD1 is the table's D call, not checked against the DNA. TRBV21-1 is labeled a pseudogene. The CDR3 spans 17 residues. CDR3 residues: CASSKRRLGRTKETQYF. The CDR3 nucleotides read TGTGCCAGCAGCAAACGTCGTCTCGGCAGGACAAAAGAGACCCAGTACTTC.

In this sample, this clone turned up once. CDR3 DNA sequence: TGCGCCAGCAGCCGGATGCCTAGGGCCGCGGTGGGCGATGAGCAGTTCTTC. Residues: CASSRMPRAAVGDEQFF. The chain carries TRBV4-1 and TRBJ2-1; no definite D call. The CDR3 length is 17 residues. Germline CDR1 and CDR2: MGHRA and YSYEKL. V lost 4 bases, J lost 8 bases, and 24 bases lay in between.

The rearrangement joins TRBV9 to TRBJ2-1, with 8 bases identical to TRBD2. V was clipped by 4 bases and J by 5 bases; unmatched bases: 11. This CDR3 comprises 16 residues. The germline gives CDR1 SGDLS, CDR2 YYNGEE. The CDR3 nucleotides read TGTGCCAGCAGCCTAAGCGGGAGAGCAACAAACAATGAGCAGTTCTTC. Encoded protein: CASSLSGRATNNEQFF. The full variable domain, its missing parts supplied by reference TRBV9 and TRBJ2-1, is DSGVTQTPKHLITATGQRVTLRCSPRSGDLSVYWYQQSLDQGLQFLIQYYNGEERAKGNILERFSAQQFPDLHSELNLSSLELGDSALYFCASSLSGRATNNEQFFGPGTRLTVL.